The source of this TCR beta chain is a study of shared clonotypes between healthy human individuals. The CDR3 is made up of 12 amino acids. CDR1 PRHDT and CDR2 FYEKMQ come from the germline V gene (reference sequence). Trimming pared 3 bases from V and 9 bases from J, leaving 9 bases between. Cells designated naive CD8 were CD45RO-negative and were positively selected for CCR7, with terminally differentiated effector memory CD45RA+ cells excluded. Execution of the assay was at deep level. Sorted-subset replicate PCR reactions contained 200 to 250 ng DNA, corresponding to approximately 30,000 T cell genomes. Profiling relied on immunoSEQ multiplex PCR, and the TCRdb table lists in-frame clones only, not all of them. The table shows millions of clones, with over 85% occurring only once.

The sequence was collected from a man in his late teens or twenties in good health. The sequenced sample consisted of naive CD8+ T cells sorted from blood. The rearrangement links TRBV13 to TRBJ2-1, with D unresolved. The CDR3 spells CASSFQMGEQFF. Here the CDR3 DNA reads TGTGCCAGCAGCTTCCAGATGGGTGAGCAGTTCTTC.